This TCR beta chain was identified in a study of blood T cell repertoires in COVID-19. Germline V gives CDR1 MDHEN, CDR2 SYDVKM. This CDR3 comprises 13 residues. Trimming left V 5 bases short and J 7 bases short, with 14 bases between. Source study methods: Reference gene primer amplification yielded estimated nucleated cell counts. Data came from immunoSEQ multiplex PCR; TCRdb stores just in-frame clones and leaves some out. For V, J and clone size, that table is used; D and trimming come from the DNA. The sample has hundreds of thousands of clones, around 87% seen once. The sequencing input was PBMCs or T cells enriched from blood (not recorded which). J is TRBJ1-1 and V is TRBV28, with a tentative D call TRBD1 (5 bases). The TCR was taken from a woman between 18 and 30 years old with acute COVID-19. The DNA for the CDR3 is TGTGCCAGCAGTACACGACAGTCTCTTGAAGCTTTCTTT. It specifies CASSTRQSLEAFF.